This T cell receptor beta chain appears in the sequencing data of a study of vaccination effects on CD4 cells after COVID-19. Of note for this clone: Its target is not known.

The CDR3 covers 14 residues. The V and J ends lost 1 base and 7 bases respectively, with 14 bases between them. Germline CDR1 reads SGHNT; CDR2 reads YYREEE (reference sequence). Scientists isolated CD4+ T cells after a roughly 10-day culture period ended. Two-dose BNT162b2 or mRNA-1273 vaccination was given to participants. Vaccinated recipients, who were negative for nucleocapsid antibodies, had no history of SARS-CoV-2 infection. Profiling relied on immunoSEQ multiplex PCR, and the TCRdb table lists in-frame clones only, not all of them. The sample carries about 73,000 clones, around 73% recorded once.

This material consisted of CD4+ T cells from PBMCs cultured without peptide, taken after COVID-19 vaccination. The clonotype comes from a human donor who received a COVID-19 vaccine. V gene TRBV5-4 combines with J gene TRBJ2-5; possible D gene TRBD2, 5 bases. As DNA, the CDR3 is TGTGCCAGCAGCTTGATGGGGAACGGAGGGACCCAGTACTTC. Its protein is CASSLMGNGGTQYF.